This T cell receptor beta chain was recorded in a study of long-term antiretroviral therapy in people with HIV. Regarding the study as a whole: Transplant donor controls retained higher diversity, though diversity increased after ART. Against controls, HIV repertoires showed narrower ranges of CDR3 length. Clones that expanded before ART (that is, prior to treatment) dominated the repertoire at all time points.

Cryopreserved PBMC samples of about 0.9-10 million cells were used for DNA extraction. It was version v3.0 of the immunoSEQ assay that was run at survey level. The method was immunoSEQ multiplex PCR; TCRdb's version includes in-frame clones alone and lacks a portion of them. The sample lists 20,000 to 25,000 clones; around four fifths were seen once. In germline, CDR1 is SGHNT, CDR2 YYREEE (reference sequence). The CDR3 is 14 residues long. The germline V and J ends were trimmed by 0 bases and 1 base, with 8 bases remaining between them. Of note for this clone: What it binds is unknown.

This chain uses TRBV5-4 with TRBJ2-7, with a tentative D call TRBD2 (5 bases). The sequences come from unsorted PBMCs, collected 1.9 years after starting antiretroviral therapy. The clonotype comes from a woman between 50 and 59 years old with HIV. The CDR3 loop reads CASSLDAGSYEQYF. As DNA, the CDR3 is TGTGCCAGCAGCTTGGACGCGGGTTCCTACGAGCAGTACTTC.